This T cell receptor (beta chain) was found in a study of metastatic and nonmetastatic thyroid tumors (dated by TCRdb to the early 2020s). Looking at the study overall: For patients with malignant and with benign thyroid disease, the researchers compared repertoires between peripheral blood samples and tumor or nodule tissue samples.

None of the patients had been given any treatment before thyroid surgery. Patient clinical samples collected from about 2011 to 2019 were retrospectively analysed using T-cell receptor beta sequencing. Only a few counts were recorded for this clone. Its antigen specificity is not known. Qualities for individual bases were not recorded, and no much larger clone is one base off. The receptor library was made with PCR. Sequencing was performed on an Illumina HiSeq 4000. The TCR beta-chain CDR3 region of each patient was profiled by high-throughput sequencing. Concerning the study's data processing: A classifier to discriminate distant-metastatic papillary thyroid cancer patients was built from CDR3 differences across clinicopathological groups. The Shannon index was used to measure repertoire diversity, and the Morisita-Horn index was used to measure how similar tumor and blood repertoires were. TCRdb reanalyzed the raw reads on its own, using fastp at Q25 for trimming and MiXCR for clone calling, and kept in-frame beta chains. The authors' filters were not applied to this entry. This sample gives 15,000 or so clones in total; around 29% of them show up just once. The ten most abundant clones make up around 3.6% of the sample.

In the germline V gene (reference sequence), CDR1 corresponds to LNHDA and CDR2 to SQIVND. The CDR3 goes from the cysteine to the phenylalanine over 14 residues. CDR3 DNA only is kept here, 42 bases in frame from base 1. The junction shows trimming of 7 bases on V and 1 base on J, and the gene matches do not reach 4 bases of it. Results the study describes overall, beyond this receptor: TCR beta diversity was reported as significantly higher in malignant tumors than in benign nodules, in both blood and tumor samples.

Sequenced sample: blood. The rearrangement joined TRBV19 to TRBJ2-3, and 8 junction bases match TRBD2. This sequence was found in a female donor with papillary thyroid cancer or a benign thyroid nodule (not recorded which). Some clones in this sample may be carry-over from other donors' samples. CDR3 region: CASTTTSGTDTQYF. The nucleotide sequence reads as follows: TGTGCCAGTACTACGACTAGCGGCACAGATACGCAGTATTTT.